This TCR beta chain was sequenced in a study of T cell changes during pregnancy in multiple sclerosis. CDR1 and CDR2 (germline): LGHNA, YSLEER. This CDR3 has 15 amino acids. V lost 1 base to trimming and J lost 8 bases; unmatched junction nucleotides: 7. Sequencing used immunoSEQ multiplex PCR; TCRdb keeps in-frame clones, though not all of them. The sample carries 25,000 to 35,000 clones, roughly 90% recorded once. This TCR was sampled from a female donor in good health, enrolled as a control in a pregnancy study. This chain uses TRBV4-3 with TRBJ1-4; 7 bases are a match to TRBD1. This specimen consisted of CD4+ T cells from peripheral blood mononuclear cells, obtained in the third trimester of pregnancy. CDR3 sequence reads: CASSQGGTVIEKLFF. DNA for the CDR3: TGCGCCAGCAGCCAAGGGGGGACAGTAATCGAAAAACTGTTTTTT.